This T cell receptor (beta chain) came from a study of blood T cell repertoires in COVID-19. Overall study: There were acute and convalescent COVID-19 samples, and they came from the United States, Italy and Spain. Sources were T cells, B-cell-depleted T cells, or PBMCs; the material itself was cDNA or gDNA.

The CDR3 is made up of 16 amino acids. V lost 5 bases and J lost 2, with 18 bases in between. Per germline, CDR1 SEHNR and CDR2 FQNEAQ (reference sequence). As processed by the authors: Counts of nucleated cells, estimated from reference gene primer amplification, were obtained. Some clones are missing from TCRdb's copy, which holds only in-frame ones; the method was immunoSEQ multiplex PCR. The D gene and trimming were derived from the DNA, and the V and J assignments and clone size from that table. Of 280,000 or so clones in the sample, 83% are singletons; the top ten hold over 9%. V gene TRBV7-9 combines with J gene TRBJ1-2, with a tentative D call TRBD1 (6 bases). The sequence was obtained from a woman between 45 and 65 years old who had recovered from COVID-19. The sample taken for sequencing was peripheral blood. The DNA of the CDR3 is TGTGCCAGCAGCCAAACTGGCCAGGGGATAAACTATGGCTACACCTTC. This translates into CASSQTGQGINYGYTF.